These 11 T cell receptor beta chains share one sample of origin, sequenced in a study of chemoradiotherapy in HPV16-positive cancers. Data came from immunoSEQ multiplex PCR; TCRdb stores just in-frame clones and leaves some out. Among 35,000 to 45,000 clones listed, more than 65% were seen once. Source: blood, taken from a patient who underwent chemoradiotherapy. Receptors were obtained from a human donor with HPV-associated anogenital cancer.

The chain employs TRBV2 and TRBJ1-5; no reliable D call. This CDR3 is 12 amino acids long. V lost 6 bases, J lost 7 bases, and 10 bases lay in between. CDR1 is SNHLY, CDR2 FYNNEI, per germline. The CDR3 spells CASSLDEQPQHF. DNA of the CDR3: TGTGCCAGCAGCTTGGACGAACAGCCCCAGCATTTT.

The chain recombines TRBV7-2 with TRBJ2-7; perhaps D is TRBD1 or TRBD2 (5 bases each). Per germline, CDR1 SGHTA and CDR2 FQGNSA. CDR3 length equals 16 residues. V lost 1 base to trimming and J lost 0 bases, with 13 bases between them. In DNA, the CDR3 is TGTGCCAGCAGCTTAGGGGGGACGGATAGCTCCTACGAGCAGTACTTC. It codes for CASSLGGTDSSYEQYF.

The rearrangement joins TRBV10-3 to TRBJ1-2; tentatively, D is TRBD1 (5 bases). V shed 11 bases and J shed 0 bases, with 10 bases lying between them. There are 12 residues in the CDR3. In germline, CDR1 is ENHRY, CDR2 SYGVKD. The CDR3 here is CASSGSNYGYTF. The CDR3 nucleotides are TGTGCCTCCTCAGGGTCTAACTATGGCTACACCTTC.

The chain joins TRBV30 to TRBJ2-7; D is possibly TRBD1 (6 bases). Germline CDR1 GTSNPN, CDR2 SVGIG (reference sequence). This CDR3 has 14 residues. V lost 0 bases and J lost 5, with 14 bases in between. The CDR3 DNA sequence: TGTGCCTGGAGTGTTTGGGGGCCCCAGGACGAGCAGTACTTC. Its translation: CAWSVWGPQDEQYF.

V gene TRBV13 combines with J gene TRBJ2-2; the match to TRBD1 covers 7 bases. The ends lost 3 bases at V and 5 bases at J; junction bases unmatched: 3. CDR1 and CDR2 (germline): PRHDT, FYEKMQ (reference sequence). This CDR3 is built from 14 residues. CDR3 bases: TGTGCCAGCAGCTTCGTACAGGGGACCGGGGAGCTGTTTTTT. This translates into CASSFVQGTGELFF.

This chain uses TRBV7-2 with TRBJ2-7; 7 nucleotides line up with TRBD2. The germline V gene encodes CDR1 SGHTA and CDR2 FQGNSA. This CDR3 has 14 residues. After removal of 5 bases from V and 3 bases from J, the junction contained 7 bases not matched to a gene. The CDR3, as DNA: TGTGCCAGCAGCACGACTAGCCTACTCTACGAGCAGTACTTC. It is translated as CASSTTSLLYEQYF.

CDR3 bases: TGTGCCAGCAGCCAGCACTGGAACACTGAAGCTTTCTTT. The encoded protein is CASSQHWNTEAFF. V and J are TRBV7-7 and TRBJ1-1; no definite D call. Germline-derived CDR1 and CDR2 are SSHAT and FNYEAQ (reference sequence). The CDR3 loop spans 13 amino acids. V was pared by 5 bases and J by 1 base, with 8 bases between.

This sequence joins TRBV6-1 and TRBJ2-7, with 8 bases lining up with TRBD1. This CDR3 has 15 amino acids. CDR1 is MNHNS and CDR2 is SASEGT in the germline V gene. The V and J ends lost 3 bases and 5 bases, in that order; junction bases with no gene match: 9. CDR3 sequence reads: CASSDGQGVLDEQYF. The DNA of the CDR3 is TGTGCCAGCAGTGATGGACAGGGAGTTCTTGACGAGCAGTACTTC.

The rearrangement joins TRBV4-3 to TRBJ2-1; tentatively, D is TRBD2 (6 bases). CDR1 and CDR2 (germline): LGHNA, YSLEER. CDR3 length equals 16 residues. V lost 3 bases and J lost 6, with 18 bases in between. The CDR3 is CASSHDLTDGGNEQFF. DNA for the CDR3: TGCGCCAGCAGCCACGATCTGACGGACGGGGGCAATGAGCAGTTCTTC.

This clone was detected only a few times. The chain couples TRBV7-2 to TRBJ2-5, with D possibly TRBD1 on 5 matching bases. This CDR3 region has 14 residues. CDR1 and CDR2 (germline): SGHTA, FQGNSA. V was cut by 1 base and J by 7 bases, with 13 bases left in between. The CDR3 nucleotides read TGTGCCAGCAGCTTAGAGGGAAGTAGGGGGACCCAGTACTTC. It codes for CASSLEGSRGTQYF.

The V gene is TRBV11-2, the J gene TRBJ2-1, with 11 bases aligning to TRBD2. Germline loops: CDR1 SGHAT, CDR2 FQNNGV. This CDR3 comprises 17 residues. V lost 1 base and J lost 3; bases outside the gene matches: 5. CDR3 sequence: CASSLGFLAGGYNEQFF. CDR3 DNA sequence: TGTGCCAGCAGCTTAGGGTTCCTAGCGGGGGGCTACAATGAGCAGTTCTTC. Looking up the rest from reference TRBV11-2 and TRBJ2-1 gives the full variable domain: EAGVAQSPRYKIIEKRQSVAFWCNPISGHATLYWYQQILGQGPKLLIQFQNNGVVDDSQLPKDRFSAERLKGVDSTLKIQPAKLEDSAVYLCASSLGFLAGGYNEQFFGPGTRLTVL.